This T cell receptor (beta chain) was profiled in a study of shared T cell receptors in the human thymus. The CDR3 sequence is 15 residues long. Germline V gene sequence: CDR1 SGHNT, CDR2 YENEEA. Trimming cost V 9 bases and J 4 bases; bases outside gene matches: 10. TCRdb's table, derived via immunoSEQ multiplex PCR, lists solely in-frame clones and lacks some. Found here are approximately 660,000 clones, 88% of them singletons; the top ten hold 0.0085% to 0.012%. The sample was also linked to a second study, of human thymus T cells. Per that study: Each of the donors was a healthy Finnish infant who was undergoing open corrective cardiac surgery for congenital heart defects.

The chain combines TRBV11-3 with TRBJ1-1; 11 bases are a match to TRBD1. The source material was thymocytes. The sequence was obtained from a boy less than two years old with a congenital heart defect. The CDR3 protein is CASSDRGREGTEAFF. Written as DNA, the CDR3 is TGTGCCAGTTCGGACAGGGGGCGAGAGGGCACTGAAGCTTTCTTT.